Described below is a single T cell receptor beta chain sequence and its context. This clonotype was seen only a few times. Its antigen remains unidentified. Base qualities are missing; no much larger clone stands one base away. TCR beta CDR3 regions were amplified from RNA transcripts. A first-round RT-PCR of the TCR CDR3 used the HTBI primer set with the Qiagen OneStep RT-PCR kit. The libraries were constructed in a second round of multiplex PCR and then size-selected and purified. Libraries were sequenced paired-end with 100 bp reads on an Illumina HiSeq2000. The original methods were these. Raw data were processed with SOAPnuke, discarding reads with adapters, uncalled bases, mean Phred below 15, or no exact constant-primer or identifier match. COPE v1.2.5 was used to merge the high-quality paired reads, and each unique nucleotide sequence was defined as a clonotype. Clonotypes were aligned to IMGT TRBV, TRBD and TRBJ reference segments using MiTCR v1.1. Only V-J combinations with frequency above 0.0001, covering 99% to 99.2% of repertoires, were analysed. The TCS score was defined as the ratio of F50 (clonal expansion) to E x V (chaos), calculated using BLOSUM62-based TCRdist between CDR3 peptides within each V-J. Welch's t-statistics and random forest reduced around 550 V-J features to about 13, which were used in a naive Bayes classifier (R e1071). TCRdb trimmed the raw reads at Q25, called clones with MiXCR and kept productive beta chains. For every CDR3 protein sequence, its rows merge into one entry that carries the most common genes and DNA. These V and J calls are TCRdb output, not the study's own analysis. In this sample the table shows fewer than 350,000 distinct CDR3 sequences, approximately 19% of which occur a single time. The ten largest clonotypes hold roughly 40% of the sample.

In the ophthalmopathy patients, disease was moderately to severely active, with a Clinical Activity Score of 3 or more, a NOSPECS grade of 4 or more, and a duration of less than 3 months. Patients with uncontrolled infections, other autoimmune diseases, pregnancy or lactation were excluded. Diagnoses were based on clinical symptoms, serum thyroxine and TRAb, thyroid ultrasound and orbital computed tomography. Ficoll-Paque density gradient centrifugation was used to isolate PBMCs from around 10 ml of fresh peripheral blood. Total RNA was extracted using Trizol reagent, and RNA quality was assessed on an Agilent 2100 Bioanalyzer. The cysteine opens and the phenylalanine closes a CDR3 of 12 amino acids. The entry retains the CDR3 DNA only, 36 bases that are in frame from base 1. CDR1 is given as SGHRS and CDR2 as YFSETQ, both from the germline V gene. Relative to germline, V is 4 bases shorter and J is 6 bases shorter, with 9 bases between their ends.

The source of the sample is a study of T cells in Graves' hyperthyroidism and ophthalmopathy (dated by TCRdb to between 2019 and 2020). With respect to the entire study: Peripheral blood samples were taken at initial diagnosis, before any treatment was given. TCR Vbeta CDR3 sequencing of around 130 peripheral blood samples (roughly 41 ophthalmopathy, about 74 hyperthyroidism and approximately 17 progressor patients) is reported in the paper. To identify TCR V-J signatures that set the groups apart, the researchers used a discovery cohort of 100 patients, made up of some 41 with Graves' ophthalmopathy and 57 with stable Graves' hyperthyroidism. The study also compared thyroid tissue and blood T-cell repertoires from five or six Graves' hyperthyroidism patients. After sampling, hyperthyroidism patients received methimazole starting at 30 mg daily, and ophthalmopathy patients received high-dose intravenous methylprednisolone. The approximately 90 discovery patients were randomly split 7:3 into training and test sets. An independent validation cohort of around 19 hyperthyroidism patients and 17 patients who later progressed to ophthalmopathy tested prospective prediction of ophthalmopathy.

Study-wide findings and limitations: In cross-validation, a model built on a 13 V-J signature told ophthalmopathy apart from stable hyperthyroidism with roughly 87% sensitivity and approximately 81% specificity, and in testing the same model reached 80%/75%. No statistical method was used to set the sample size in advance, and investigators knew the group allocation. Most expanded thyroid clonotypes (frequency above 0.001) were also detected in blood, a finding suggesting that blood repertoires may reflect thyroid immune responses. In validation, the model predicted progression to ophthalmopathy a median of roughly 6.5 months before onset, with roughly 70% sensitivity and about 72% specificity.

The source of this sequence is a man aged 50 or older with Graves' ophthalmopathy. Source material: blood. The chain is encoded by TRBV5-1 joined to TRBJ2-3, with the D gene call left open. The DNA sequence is TGCGCCAGCAGCCATGGTGTGGATACGCAGTATTTT. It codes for CASSHGVDTQYF.